This T cell receptor beta chain is from a study of PD-1 blockade in classical Hodgkin lymphoma. Data came from immunoSEQ multiplex PCR; TCRdb stores just in-frame clones and leaves some out. This table has 20,000 to 25,000 clones, approximately 80% appearing once. Relapse was seen in all patients after autologous stem cell transplantation, and brentuximab vedotin exposure was variable. The study recorded best responses of complete response, partial response or progressive disease. Turning to this clone: Its antigen is as yet unknown.

Germline CDR1 and CDR2: SEHNR and FQNEAQ (reference sequence). V trimming: 6 bases; J trimming: 1 base; junction bases outside the gene matches: 4. This CDR3 spans 15 amino acids. General observations from the study: Newly diagnosed patients were reported to start with lower TCR diversity than healthy donors. Complete responders entered with baseline diversity on par with newly diagnosed patients, the results showed. Exclusion applied to patients who initiated nivolumab less than 1 year following ASCT.

This specimen consisted of peripheral blood mononuclear cells (PBMCs), obtained before the second cycle of nivolumab. The TCR originated in a human donor with classical Hodgkin lymphoma. The chain joins TRBV7-9 to TRBJ2-3; the match to TRBD1 covers 10 bases. In DNA form, the CDR3 reads TGTGCCAGCAGGGCCGGGACAGGGGGCACAGATACGCAGTATTTT. This encodes CASRAGTGGTDTQYF.